Below, 21 T cell receptor beta chains from the same sample are listed, as sequenced in a study of molecular identifiers for immune sequencing clone quantification. TCRdb recomputed calls from the PCR reads with MiXCR, one row per CDR3 protein. The table shows about half a million distinct CDR3 sequences, with over 20% occurring only once. Source material: naive CD8+ T cells from blood, with Jurkat cell RNA spiked in. Subset defined: FACS-sorted CD8+CD4-CCR7+CD45RA+ naive T cells. The receptors were gathered from a human donor in good health. Some libraries in this study had Jurkat cell RNA spiked in.

Comment on this clonotype: This sequence may be a read error, since a much larger clone differs from it by one base. The CDR3 sequence is CAGSPTGTSGVHEQYF. Written as DNA, the CDR3 is TGTGCCGGCAGCCCAACCGGGACTAGCGGTGTCCACGAGCAGTACTTC. The chain uses TRBV7-9 and TRBJ2-7; TRBD2 matches at 11 bases. Per germline, CDR1 SEHNR and CDR2 FQNEAQ (reference sequence). The CDR3 contains 16 residues.

This clonotype appeared a few times. The rearrangement joins TRBV13 to TRBJ2-7; D remains unclear. Between the trimmed V and J ends, which lost 5 bases and 2 bases, there was a span of 7 bases. This CDR3 comprises 12 residues. The germline CDR1 and CDR2 sequences are PRHDT and FYEKMQ (reference sequence). CDR3 residues: CASSTQAYEQYF. The CDR3 coding sequence is TGTGCCAGCAGCACCCAGGCCTACGAGCAGTACTTC.

This clonotype has only a few counts. J is TRBJ2-1 and V is TRBV12-3 or TRBV12-4, with TRBD1 matching over 7 bases. V dropped 3 bases and J dropped 2; count of bases not matched to a gene: 7. CDR3 length: 16 residues. CDR3 sequence: CASSFPTGTPYNEQFF. The DNA of the CDR3 is TGTGCCAGCAGTTTCCCGACAGGGACCCCCTACAATGAGCAGTTCTTC.

This clonotype has more than one count but fewer than ten. The chain has TRBV28 and TRBJ2-3; tentatively, D is TRBD1 or TRBD2 (5 bases each). This CDR3 spans 18 amino acids. V lost 6 bases to trimming and J lost 2 bases, with 24 bases between them. CDR1 and CDR2 from the germline V gene are MDHEN and SYDVKM. Written as DNA, the CDR3 is TGTGCCAGCAGCCTCCGAGGAGGTGTGACAGCCGACACAGATACGCAGTATTTT. Protein sequence: CASSLRGGVTADTDTQYF.

The CDR3 coding sequence is TGTGCCAGCAGTTTCTCAGGGGGCTACACTGAAGCTTTCTTT. It encodes CASSFSGGYTEAFF. The chain recombines TRBV27 with TRBJ1-1, with 8 positions matching TRBD1. This CDR3 spans 14 amino acids. With V trimmed by 3 bases and J by 3 bases, 3 bases remained unmatched. Per germline, CDR1 MNHEY and CDR2 SMNVEV (reference sequence).

With respect to this clonotype: Here the CDR3 omits its conserved ending phenylalanine or tryptophan, so a read error is the likely source. The chain couples TRBV14 to TRBJ2-7, with 10 nucleotides matching TRBD2. V was clipped by 0 bases and J by 3 bases; unmatched bases: 11. The germline gives CDR1 SGHDN, CDR2 FVKESK. This CDR3 comprises 18 residues. CDR3 sequence reads: CASSQDRISGGILYEQYL. The CDR3 bases are TGTGCCAGCAGCCAAGATCGTATTAGCGGGGGGATCCTCTACGAGCAGTACCTC.

Regarding this clonotype: The junction differs from germline at one of its ends, possibly a read error. The V call is TRBV29-1, the J call TRBJ1-3, with no clear D. This CDR3 is built from 13 residues. The germline gives CDR1 SQVTM, CDR2 ANQGSEA. CDR3 DNA sequence: TGCAGCATTGAGATGCAATCTGGAAACACCATATATTTT. It specifies CSIEMQSGNTIYF.

The rearrangement joins TRBV4-1 to TRBJ2-1, with 13 bases fitting TRBD2. The ends lost 4 bases at V and 7 bases at J; junction bases unmatched: 4. Germline CDR1 is MGHRA and CDR2 is YSYEKL. The CDR3 is made up of 15 amino acids. CDR3 sequence reads: CASSPLTSGRNEQFF. DNA for the CDR3: TGCGCCAGCAGCCCCCTGACTAGCGGGAGGAATGAGCAGTTCTTC.

This clonotype was found many times. This rearrangement joins TRBV6-2 or TRBV6-3 to TRBJ2-6; TRBD1 agrees at 7 bases. CDR1 MNHEY and CDR2 SVGEGT come from the germline V gene. The CDR3 covers 19 residues. J lost 2 bases, V lost 5 bases, and 15 bases had no gene match. The CDR3 protein is CASSPRPDRTRTGANVLTF. The CDR3 DNA follows: TGTGCCAGCAGTCCGCGCCCGGACAGGACCCGAACTGGGGCCAACGTCCTGACTTTC.

The chain carries TRBV27 and TRBJ2-5; maybe TRBD1 (5 bases). Germline loops: CDR1 MNHEY, CDR2 SMNVEV (reference sequence). This CDR3 region has 16 residues. The ends were cut back, 0 bases at V and 2 bases at J, with 13 bases in the middle. CDR3 coding DNA: TGTGCCAGCAGTTTATCATACCCGACAGCGCAAGAGACCCAGTACTTC. Translating gives CASSLSYPTAQETQYF.

This clonotype was observed many times. The chain couples TRBV28 to TRBJ2-7, with a possible D match to TRBD2 (6 bases). CDR1 is MDHEN, CDR2 SYDVKM, per germline. The CDR3 length is 17 residues. Trimming took off 2 bases at V and 0 bases at J, with 17 bases between the two ends. The CDR3 sequence: CASSLSLGRGYSYEQYF. CDR3 in DNA: TGTGCCAGCAGTTTAAGTCTCGGGCGGGGCTACTCCTACGAGCAGTACTTC.

There are a few counts of this clonotype. V is TRBV6-4 and J is TRBJ2-7; D is unclear. The ends were cut back, 9 bases at V and 0 bases at J, with 3 bases in the middle. The CDR3 contains 10 residues. Germline V gene lookup returns CDR1 MRHNA and CDR2 SNTAGT. CDR3 sequence (DNA): TGTGCCAGACTCTCCTACGAGCAGTACTTC. This codes for CARLSYEQYF.

There are many counts of this clonotype. This rearrangement joins TRBV7-6 to TRBJ2-3; TRBD2 matches at 12 bases. This CDR3 spans 16 amino acids. V gave up 3 bases and J gave up 2 bases; unmatched junction bases: 3. Germline values: CDR1 SGHVS, CDR2 FNYEAQ. The CDR3 DNA reads TGTGCCAGCAGCTTGCTAGCGGGGGGGGTCACAGATACGCAGTATTTT. Translation gives CASSLLAGGVTDTQYF.

This chain links TRBV27 with TRBJ1-4; TRBD1 might be the D (6 bases). In germline, CDR1 is MNHEY, CDR2 SMNVEV (reference sequence). V lost 0 bases and J 4 bases, leaving 9 bases between the germline ends. The CDR3 consists of 15 residues. This chain's CDR3 is CASSLSTGLNEKLFF. The DNA for the CDR3 is TGTGCCAGCAGTTTATCAACAGGGCTTAATGAAAAACTGTTTTTT.

This clonotype showed up many times. The V call is TRBV20-1, the J call TRBJ1-1; D is undetermined. CDR3 length: 13 amino acids. Germline V gene sequence: CDR1 DFQATT, CDR2 SNEGSKA (reference sequence). The ends were cut back, 7 bases at V and 1 base at J, with 13 bases in the middle. The CDR3 region is CSEWETSNTEAFF. As DNA, the CDR3 is TGCAGTGAATGGGAGACCTCGAACACTGAAGCTTTCTTT.

This clonotype has at least ten counts. V usage is TRBV4-1 and J usage is TRBJ2-5; no firm D call. Looked up from germline, CDR1 is MGHRA and CDR2 is YSYEKL. Trimming removed 1 base from V and 0 bases from J, with 6 bases in between. The CDR3 length is 14 residues. The CDR3 sequence is CASSQGWYQETQYF. Written as DNA, the CDR3 is TGCGCCAGCAGCCAAGGGTGGTACCAAGAGACCCAGTACTTC.

This clonotype has only a few counts. The chain has TRBV3-2 and TRBJ2-1; TRBD1, the D gene given by the table, was not confirmed from the DNA. TRBV3-2 is a pseudogene segment. This CDR3 is built from 12 residues. This CDR3 is CASSQSEGRKLF. CDR3 coding DNA: TGTGCCAGCAGCCAAAGCGAGGGGCGGAAGCTCTTC.

This clonotype was observed a few times. This chain connects TRBV6-2 or TRBV6-3 to TRBJ2-3, with D perhaps matching TRBD2 (5 bases). CDR3 size: 15 residues. Germline loops: CDR1 MNHEY, CDR2 SVGEGT. Trimming left V 4 bases short and J 0 bases short, with 11 bases between. The CDR3 reads CASSSGVFSTDTQYF. The CDR3 DNA reads TGTGCCAGCAGTTCCGGGGTCTTTAGCACAGATACGCAGTATTTT.

The chain carries TRBV9 and TRBJ2-7; tentative D call: TRBD1 (5 bases). V was trimmed by 5 bases and J by 3 bases, leaving 9 bases between them. Germline V gene lookup returns CDR1 SGDLS and CDR2 YYNGEE. CDR3 length: 12 residues. The CDR3 coding sequence is TGTGCCAGCAGTACAGGAGACTACGAGCAGTACTTC. Translating it yields CASSTGDYEQYF.

This clonotype occurred many times. The chain carries TRBV29-1 and TRBJ1-1; no firm D call. V was shortened by 2 bases and J by 0 bases, with 10 bases between the two germline ends. This CDR3 has 14 amino acids. In germline, CDR1 is SQVTM, CDR2 ANQGSEA. This CDR3 reads CSVESGRMNTEAFF. CDR3 nucleotide sequence: TGCAGCGTTGAAAGCGGCAGAATGAACACTGAAGCTTTCTTT.

The genes are TRBV7-2 and TRBJ2-7; 8 bases align to TRBD2. After removal of 1 base from V and 3 bases from J, the junction contained 8 bases not matched to a gene. CDR1 and CDR2 from the germline V gene are SGHTA and FQGNSA. The CDR3 loop spans 16 amino acids. The DNA of the CDR3 is TGTGCCAGCAGCTTAGGTTCGGGGACTAGGATCTACGAGCAGTACTTC. Its translation: CASSLGSGTRIYEQYF.